This T cell receptor (beta chain) emerged from a study of Ad26.COV2.S vaccination and SARS-CoV-2 variants. Clones were read by immunoSEQ multiplex PCR, and TCRdb kept only the in-frame ones, dropping some. The table has 300,000 to 400,000 clones, roughly 89% seen once. Germline assignment: CDR1 SQVTM and CDR2 ANQGSEA. V lost 3 bases, J lost 5 bases, and 3 bases stayed unmatched. This CDR3 spans 14 amino acids. The study's findings and limits: Recipients of either vaccine or placebo displayed similar breadth of non-spike TCRs. Reports say spike-specific CD8+ and CD4+ T cell responses covered substantial breadth after vaccination.

With respect to this clone: Its matching antigen is unknown.

The treatment is: approximately 18 received Ad26.COV2.S at low or high dose, single or two shots; a few received placebo; per-sample allocation not given. On day 63 after the first injection, vaccine and placebo recipients gave samples. Based in Boston, the donor was an adult of 18-55 years. Expression of Wuhan-strain SARS-CoV-2 spike came from the Ad26 vector that formed the vaccine. The material sequenced was peripheral blood, taken in a trial of Ad26.COV2.S vaccine versus placebo. The receptor was isolated from a person aged 18-65 years who received the Ad26.COV2.S COVID-19 vaccine or a placebo. The chain combines TRBV29-1 with TRBJ2-2; 10 bases are shared with TRBD1. CDR3 loop: CSVDGTGVTGELFF. The CDR3 DNA follows: TGCAGCGTTGACGGGACAGGGGTTACCGGGGAGCTGTTTTTT.